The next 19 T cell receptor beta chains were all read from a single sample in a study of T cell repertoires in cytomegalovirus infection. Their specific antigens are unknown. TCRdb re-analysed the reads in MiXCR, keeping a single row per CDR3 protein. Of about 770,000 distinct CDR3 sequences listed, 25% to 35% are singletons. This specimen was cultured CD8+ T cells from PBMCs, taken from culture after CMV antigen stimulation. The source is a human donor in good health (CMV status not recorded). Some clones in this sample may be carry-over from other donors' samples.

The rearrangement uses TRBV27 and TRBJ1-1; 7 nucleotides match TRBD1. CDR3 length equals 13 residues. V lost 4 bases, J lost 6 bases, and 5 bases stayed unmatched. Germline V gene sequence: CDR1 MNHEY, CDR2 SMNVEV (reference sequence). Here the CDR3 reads CASSSTGVAEAFF. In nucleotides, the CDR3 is TGTGCCAGCAGTTCCACAGGGGTGGCTGAAGCTTTCTTT.

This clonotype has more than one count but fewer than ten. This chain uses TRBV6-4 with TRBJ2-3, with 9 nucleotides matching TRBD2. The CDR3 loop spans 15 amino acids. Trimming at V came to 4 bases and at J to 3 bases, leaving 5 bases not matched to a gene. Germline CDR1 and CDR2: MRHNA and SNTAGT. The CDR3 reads CASSGSSGETDTQYF. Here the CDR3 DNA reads TGTGCCAGCAGTGGGTCTAGCGGGGAGACAGATACGCAGTATTTT.

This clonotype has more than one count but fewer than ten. The CDR3 reads CASRKGQAYSYEQYV. DNA of the CDR3: TGTGCCAGCAGGAAGGGACAGGCATACTCCTACGAGCAGTACGTC. This chain joins TRBV6-1 and TRBJ2-7; 8 nucleotides align to TRBD1. This CDR3 is 15 amino acids long. Germline CDR1 MNHNS, CDR2 SASEGT. V dropped 6 bases and J dropped 0; count of bases not matched to a gene: 7.

CDR3 region: CASSQDWGARSDEQFF. The CDR3 nucleotides are TGTGCCAGCAGCCAAGATTGGGGGGCTCGGTCGGATGAGCAGTTCTTC. The V gene is TRBV4-2, the J gene TRBJ2-1, with D perhaps matching TRBD1 or TRBD2 (6 bases each). The CDR3 loop spans 16 amino acids. Deletions cut 0 bases from V and 8 bases from J, with 17 bases between. Germline V gives CDR1 LGHNA, CDR2 YNFKEQ.

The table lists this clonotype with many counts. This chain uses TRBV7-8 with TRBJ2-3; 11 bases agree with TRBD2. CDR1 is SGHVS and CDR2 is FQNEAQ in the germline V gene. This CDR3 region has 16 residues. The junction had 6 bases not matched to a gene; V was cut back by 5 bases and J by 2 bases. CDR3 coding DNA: TGTGCCAGCAGCAACTTAGCGGGGGGGAACACAGATACGCAGTATTTT. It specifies CASSNLAGGNTDTQYF.

CDR3: CASSFEGGIGELFF. CDR3 DNA: TGTGCCAGCAGCTTTGAGGGGGGGATCGGGGAGCTGTTTTTT. The chain uses TRBV5-7 and TRBJ2-2, with a weak D call TRBD2 (7 bases). Being an ORF, TRBV5-7 has a function that is uncertain. This CDR3 is 14 amino acids long. The V end lost 2 bases, the J end lost 7 bases, and 12 bases lay between the germline ends.

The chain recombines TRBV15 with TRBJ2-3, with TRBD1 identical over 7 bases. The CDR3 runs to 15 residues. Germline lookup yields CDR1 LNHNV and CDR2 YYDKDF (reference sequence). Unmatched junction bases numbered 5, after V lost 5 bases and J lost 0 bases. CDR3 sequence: CATSRNRGSTDTQYF. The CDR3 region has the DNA TGTGCCACCAGCCGAAACAGGGGAAGCACAGATACGCAGTATTTT. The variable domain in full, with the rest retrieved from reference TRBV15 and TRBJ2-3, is DAMVIQNPRYQVTQFGKPVTLSCSQTLNHNVMYWYQQKSSQAPKLLFHYYDKDFNNEADTPDNFQSRRPNTSFCFLDIRSPGLGDTAMYLCATSRNRGSTDTQYFGPGTRLTVL.

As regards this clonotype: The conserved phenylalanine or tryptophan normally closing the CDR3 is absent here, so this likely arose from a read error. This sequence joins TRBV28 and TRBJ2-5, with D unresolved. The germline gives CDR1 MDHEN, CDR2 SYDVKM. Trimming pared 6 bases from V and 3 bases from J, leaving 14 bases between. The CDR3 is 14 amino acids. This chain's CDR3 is CASSRHQKKETQYC. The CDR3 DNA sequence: TGTGCCAGCAGCCGACACCAGAAAAAAGAGACCCAGTACTGC.

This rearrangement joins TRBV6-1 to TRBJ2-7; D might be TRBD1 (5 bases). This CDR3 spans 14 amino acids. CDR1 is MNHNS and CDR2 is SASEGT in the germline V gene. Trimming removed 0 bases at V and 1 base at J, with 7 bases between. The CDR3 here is CASSEATGSYEQYV. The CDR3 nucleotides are TGTGCCAGCAGTGAAGCAACAGGTTCCTACGAGCAGTACGTC.

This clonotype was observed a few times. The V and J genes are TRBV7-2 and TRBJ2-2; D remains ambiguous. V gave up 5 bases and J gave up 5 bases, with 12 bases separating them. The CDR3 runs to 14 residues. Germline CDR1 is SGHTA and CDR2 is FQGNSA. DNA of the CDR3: TGTGCCAGCAGCCCGCTCATAATAACCGGGGAGCTGTTTTTT. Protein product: CASSPLIITGELFF. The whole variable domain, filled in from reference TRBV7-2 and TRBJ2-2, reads GAGVSQSPSNKVTEKGKDVELRCDPISGHTALYWYRQSLGQGLEFLIYFQGNSAPDKSGLPSDRFSAERTGGSVSTLTIQRTQQEDSAVYLCASSPLIITGELFFGEGSRLTVL.

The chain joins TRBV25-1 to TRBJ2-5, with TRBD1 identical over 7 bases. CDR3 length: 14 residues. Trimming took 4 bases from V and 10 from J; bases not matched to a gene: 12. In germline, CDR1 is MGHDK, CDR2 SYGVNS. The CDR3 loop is CASSAKTRQGFQYF. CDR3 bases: TGTGCCAGCAGTGCCAAAACCCGACAGGGATTCCAGTACTTC.

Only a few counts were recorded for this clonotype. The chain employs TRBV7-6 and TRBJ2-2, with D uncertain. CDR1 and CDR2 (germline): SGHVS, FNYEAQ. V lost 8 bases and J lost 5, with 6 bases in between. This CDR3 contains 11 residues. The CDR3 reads CASGGTGELFF. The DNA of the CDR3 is TGTGCCAGCGGTGGAACCGGGGAGCTGTTTTTT. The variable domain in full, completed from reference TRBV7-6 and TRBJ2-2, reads GAGVSQSPRYKVTKRGQDVALRCDPISGHVSLYWYRQALGQGPEFLTYFNYEAQQDKSGLPNDRFSAERPEGSISTLTIQRTEQRDSAMYRCASGGTGELFFGEGSRLTVL.

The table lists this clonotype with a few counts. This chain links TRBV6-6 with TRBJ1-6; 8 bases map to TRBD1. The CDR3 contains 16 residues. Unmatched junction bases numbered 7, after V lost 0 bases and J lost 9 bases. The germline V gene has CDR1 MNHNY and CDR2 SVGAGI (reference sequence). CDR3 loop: CASSYSRTGQASPLHF. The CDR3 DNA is TGTGCCAGCAGTTACTCCCGGACAGGGCAAGCTTCACCCCTCCACTTT.

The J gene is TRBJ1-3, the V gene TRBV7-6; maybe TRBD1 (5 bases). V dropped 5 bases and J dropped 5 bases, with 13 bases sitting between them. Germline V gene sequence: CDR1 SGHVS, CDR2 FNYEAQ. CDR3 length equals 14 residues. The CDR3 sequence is CASSPTGSRNTIYF. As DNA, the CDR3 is TGTGCCAGCAGCCCAACAGGATCCAGAAACACCATATATTTT.

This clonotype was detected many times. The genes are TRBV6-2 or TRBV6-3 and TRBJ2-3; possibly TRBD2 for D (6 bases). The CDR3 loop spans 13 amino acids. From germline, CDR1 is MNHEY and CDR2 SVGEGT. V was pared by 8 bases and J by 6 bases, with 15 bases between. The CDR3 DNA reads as TGTGCCAGCTCCGCGGGAATAGCGGATACGCAGTATTTT. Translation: CASSAGIADTQYF.

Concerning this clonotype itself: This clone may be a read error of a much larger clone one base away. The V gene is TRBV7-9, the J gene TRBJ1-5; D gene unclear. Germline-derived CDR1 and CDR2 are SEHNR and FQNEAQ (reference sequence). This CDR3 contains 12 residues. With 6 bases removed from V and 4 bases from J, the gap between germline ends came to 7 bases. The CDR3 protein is CASRMGNQPQHF. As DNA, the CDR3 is TGTGCCAGCAGGATGGGGAATCAGCCCCAGCATTTT. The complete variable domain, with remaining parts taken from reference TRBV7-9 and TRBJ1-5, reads DTGVSQNPRHKITKRGQNVTFRCDPISEHNRLYWYRQTLGQGPEFLTYFQNEAQLEKSRLLSDRFSAERPKGSFSTLEIQRTEQGDSAMYLCASRMGNQPQHFGDGTRLSIL.

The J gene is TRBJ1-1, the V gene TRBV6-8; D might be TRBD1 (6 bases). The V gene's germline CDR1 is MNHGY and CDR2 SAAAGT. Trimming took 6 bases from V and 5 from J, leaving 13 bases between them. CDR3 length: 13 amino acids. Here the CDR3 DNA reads TGTGCCAGCAGGCTAGGGAGGGGGACTGAAGCTTTCTTT. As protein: CASRLGRGTEAFF.

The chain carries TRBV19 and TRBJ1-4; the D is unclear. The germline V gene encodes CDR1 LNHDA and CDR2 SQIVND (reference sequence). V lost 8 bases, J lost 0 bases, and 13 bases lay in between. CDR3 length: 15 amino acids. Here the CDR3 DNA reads TGTGCCAGTCGACGGAGGCATTCAACTAATGAAAAACTGTTTTTT. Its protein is CASRRRHSTNEKLFF.

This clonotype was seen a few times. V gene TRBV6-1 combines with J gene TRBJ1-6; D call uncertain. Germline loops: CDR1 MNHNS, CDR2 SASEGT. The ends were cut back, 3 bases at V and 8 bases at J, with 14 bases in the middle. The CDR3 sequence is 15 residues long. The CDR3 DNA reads TGTGCCAGCAGTGATTGGCTTATAGACGATTCACCCCTCCACTTT. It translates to CASSDWLIDDSPLHF.